This T cell receptor (beta chain) was found in a study of blood T cell repertoires in COVID-19. With regard to this clone: Mismatch with germline at one junction end may stem from a read error.

The CDR3 loop spans 13 amino acids. The germline gives CDR1 KGHSH, CDR2 LQKENI. The assay was immunoSEQ multiplex PCR, and TCRdb's table has in-frame clones only and misses some. Among 150,000 to 200,000 clones listed, 88% were seen once. The source material was peripheral blood. The origin of this receptor is a human donor in a cohort sampled during active COVID-19. The chain has TRBV18 and TRBJ1-2; the D gene is possibly TRBD1 (5 bases). The CDR3 DNA reads TGTGCCAGCTCACCCTACTCTGGACAACCAACAATGTTC. Translation gives CASSPYSGQPTMF.